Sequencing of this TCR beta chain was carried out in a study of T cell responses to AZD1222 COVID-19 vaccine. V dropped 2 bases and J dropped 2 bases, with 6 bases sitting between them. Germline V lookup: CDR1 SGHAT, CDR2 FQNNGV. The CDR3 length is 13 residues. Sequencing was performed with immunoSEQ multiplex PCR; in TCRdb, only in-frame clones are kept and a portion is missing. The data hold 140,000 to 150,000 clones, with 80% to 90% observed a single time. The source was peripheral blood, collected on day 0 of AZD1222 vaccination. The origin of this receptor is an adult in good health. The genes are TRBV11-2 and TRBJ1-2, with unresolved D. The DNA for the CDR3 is TGTGCCAGCAGCTTACCAGGCAACTATGGCTACACCTTC. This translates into CASSLPGNYGYTF.